These 17 T cell receptor beta chains share one sample of origin, sequenced in a study of liver allograft versus peripheral blood T cells. As for the study in general: Transplanted livers and recipients' peripheral blood had their T cell receptor repertoires compared.

Each CDR3 protein gets one entry after TCRdb re-called the reads with MiXCR. The sample contains 9,000 to 9,500 distinct CDR3 sequences, just over 20% of which appear only once. These receptors were obtained from a human patient who had a liver transplant. These T cells may partly come from the graft donor.

By proportion, this clonotype is medium-sized (0.01 to 0.1%). This chain joins TRBV19 and TRBJ1-1, with TRBD1 as a possible D gene (6 bases). The CDR3 sequence is 16 residues long. V was pared by 1 base and J by 1 base, with 13 bases between. Germline V gene lookup returns CDR1 LNHDA and CDR2 SQIVND (reference sequence). This CDR3 is CASSIGGNRANTEAFF. CDR3 DNA sequence: TGTGCCAGTAGTATAGGGGGGAACAGGGCGAACACTGAAGCTTTCTTT.

This clonotype was seen at least ten times. The chain uses TRBV7-3 and TRBJ1-1; TRBD1 is a possible D gene (6 bases). V was clipped by 5 bases and J by 1 base, with 14 bases between them. Germline V CDR1 and CDR2: SGHTA, FQGTGA. This CDR3 has 15 amino acids. CDR3 amino acids: CASSLHPRGNTEAFF. The CDR3 bases are TGTGCCAGCAGCCTCCATCCCAGGGGGAACACTGAAGCTTTCTTT.

This clonotype was observed a few times. V and J are TRBV28 and TRBJ1-6; D is possibly TRBD1 (6 bases). Trimming left V 5 bases short and J 9 bases short, with 17 bases between. CDR3 length: 15 residues. Per the germline V gene, CDR1 is MDHEN and CDR2 is SYDVKM. The CDR3 region is CASSPGHARSSPLHF. The CDR3 region has the DNA TGTGCCAGCAGTCCGGGACACGCAAGGAGTTCACCCCTCCACTTT.

In this sample, this clonotype is medium-sized. The chain joins TRBV6-1 to TRBJ2-1; D is undetermined. From germline, CDR1 is MNHNS and CDR2 SASEGT. Trimming cost V 5 bases and J 0 bases, with 11 bases left between them. CDR3 length: 15 residues. DNA for the CDR3: TGTGCCAGCAGTCCAACTCGGAGCTCCTACAATGAGCAGTTCTTC. It specifies CASSPTRSSYNEQFF.

This clonotype is labeled medium-sized. The CDR3 region is CASSSALGTSGRGNEQFF. In DNA form, the CDR3 reads TGTGCCAGCAGTTCGGCCTTAGGGACTAGCGGGAGAGGTAATGAGCAGTTCTTC. The gene calls are TRBV6-2 or TRBV6-3 and TRBJ2-1; 14 nucleotides line up with TRBD2. There are 18 residues in the CDR3. The J segment lost 7 bases and the V segment lost 4 bases, leaving 12 bases of the junction unmatched. Per germline, CDR1 MNHEY and CDR2 SVGEGT.

The chain carries TRBV12-3 or TRBV12-4 and TRBJ2-3; 10 nucleotides match TRBD2. The CDR3 runs 16 residues. J was trimmed by 0 bases and V by 5 bases; bases with no gene match: 5. The CDR3 protein is CASSGRTSGSTDTQYF. CDR3 DNA: TGTGCCAGCAGTGGTCGGACTAGCGGAAGCACAGATACGCAGTATTTT.

The chain carries TRBV20-1 and TRBJ2-6; D is undetermined. V was clipped by 4 bases and J by 2 bases, with 9 bases between them. The CDR3 loop spans 14 amino acids. The germline V gene has CDR1 DFQATT and CDR2 SNEGSKA (reference sequence). CDR3 DNA: TGCAGTGCTACCCTTAGAACTGGGGCCAACGTCCTGACTTTC. Amino acids: CSATLRTGANVLTF.

About this clonotype itself: This may come from a read error, since a much larger clone is one base off. The chain employs TRBV6-1 and TRBJ1-2, with D possibly being TRBD1 (6 bases). This CDR3 is built from 14 residues. Between the trimmed V and J ends, which lost 3 bases and 4 bases, there was a span of 12 bases. In germline, CDR1 is MNHNS, CDR2 SASEGT. The CDR3 loop is CASSEDSSVYGYTF. As DNA, the CDR3 is TGTGCCAGCAGTGAGGACAGCAGCGTCTATGGCTACACCTTC.

In regard to this clonotype: This clone may be a read error of a much larger clone one base away. The chain uses TRBV5-5 and TRBJ1-1; no clear D. Germline CDR1 is SGHKS and CDR2 is YYEKEE (reference sequence). The length of the CDR3 is 14 residues. This chain's CDR3 is CASSLHLMNTETFF. The CDR3 DNA reads as TGTGCCAGCAGCTTACATCTCATGAACACTGAAACTTTCTTT.

This clonotype was counted between two and nine times. This chain links TRBV7-9 with TRBJ2-7; perhaps TRBD2 as D (5 bases). CDR1 and CDR2 (germline): SEHNR, FQNEAQ (reference sequence). The CDR3 runs to 16 residues. Between the trimmed V and J ends, which lost 1 base and 5 bases, there was a span of 18 bases. The CDR3: CASSLGTKHLAHEQYF. The DNA of the CDR3 is TGTGCCAGCAGCTTAGGGACGAAGCATCTAGCCCACGAGCAGTACTTC.

V usage is TRBV28 and J usage is TRBJ1-5, with a possible D match to TRBD1 (6 bases). V was clipped by 6 bases and J by 0 bases, with 9 bases between them. CDR1 is MDHEN, CDR2 SYDVKM, per germline. This CDR3 comprises 14 residues. The CDR3: CASSRTDSNQPQHF. The CDR3, as DNA: TGTGCCAGCAGCCGGACAGATAGCAATCAGCCCCAGCATTTT. Supplemented by reference TRBV28 and TRBJ1-5, the full variable domain reads DVKVTQSSRYLVKRTGEKVFLECVQDMDHENMFWYRQDPGLGLRLIYFSYDVKMKEKGDIPEGYSVSREKKERFSLILESASTNQTSMYLCASSRTDSNQPQHFGDGTRLSIL.

This clonotype came up a few times. The V gene is TRBV28, the J gene TRBJ1-1; 12 bases agree with TRBD1. Germline V gene lookup returns CDR1 MDHEN and CDR2 SYDVKM. The J segment lost 1 base and the V segment lost 6 bases, leaving 9 bases of the junction unmatched. The CDR3 is 17 residues long. CDR3 in DNA: TGTGCCAGCAGCCTCCCGGGACAGGGGGCTTCGAACACTGAAGCTTTCTTT. As protein: CASSLPGQGASNTEAFF.

This clonotype is categorized as medium-sized (0.01 to 0.1%). The chain joins TRBV9 to TRBJ2-3; 8 bases fit TRBD2. In germline, CDR1 is SGDLS, CDR2 YYNGEE. The V segment lost 0 bases and the J segment 0 bases; nucleotides outside the gene matches: 6. The CDR3 has 17 amino acids. The DNA of the CDR3 is TGTGCCAGCAGCGTAGGGGCTAGCGGGCTCAGCACAGATACGCAGTATTTT. Protein: CASSVGASGLSTDTQYF. Drawing the rest from reference TRBV9 and TRBJ2-3, the complete variable domain is DSGVTQTPKHLITATGQRVTLRCSPRSGDLSVYWYQQSLDQGLQFLIQYYNGEERAKGNILERFSAQQFPDLHSELNLSSLELGDSALYFCASSVGASGLSTDTQYFGPGTRLTVL.

The gene calls are TRBV27 and TRBJ2-6; D gene unclear. The CDR3 consists of 14 residues. The V end lost 5 bases, the J end lost 6 bases, and 11 bases lay between the germline ends. Germline CDR1 is MNHEY and CDR2 is SMNVEV (reference sequence). In DNA, the CDR3 is TGTGCCAGCAGTAAACACTTTGAGGCCAACGTCCTGACTTTC. Its translation: CASSKHFEANVLTF.

This rearrangement joins TRBV5-6 to TRBJ1-1; D is unclear. The CDR3 is made up of 18 amino acids. From germline, CDR1 is SGHDT and CDR2 YYEEEE. V was shortened by 0 bases and J by 1 base, with 19 bases between the two germline ends. The DNA for the CDR3 is TGTGCCAGCAGCTTGGTGGCAGGAAGTGTCCGGGGGAACACTGAAGCTTTCTTT. Amino acids: CASSLVAGSVRGNTEAFF. The full variable domain, with the rest looked up from reference TRBV5-6 and TRBJ1-1, is DAGVTQSPTHLIKTRGQQVTLRCSPKSGHDTVSWYQQALGQGPQFIFQYYEEEERQRGNFPDRFSGHQFPNYSSELNVNALLLGDSALYLCASSLVAGSVRGNTEAFFGQGTRLTVV.

This clonotype was recorded a few times. V gene TRBV7-9 combines with J gene TRBJ2-5; no reliable D call. The CDR3 is 12 residues long. CDR1 SEHNR and CDR2 FQNEAQ come from the germline V gene (reference sequence). V was clipped by 3 bases and J by 13 bases, with 15 bases between them. The CDR3 loop is CASSLGRVPPYF. In nucleotides, the CDR3 is TGTGCCAGCAGCTTGGGAAGGGTACCCCCGTACTTC. Full variable domain (remainder filled in from reference TRBV7-9 and TRBJ2-5): DTGVSQNPRHKITKRGQNVTFRCDPISEHNRLYWYRQTLGQGPEFLTYFQNEAQLEKSRLLSDRFSAERPKGSFSTLEIQRTEQGDSAMYLCASSLGRVPPYFGPGTRLLVL.

This clonotype was counted a few times. The chain employs TRBV7-3 and TRBJ2-1; tentatively, D is TRBD2 (6 bases). V lost 3 bases, J lost 7 bases, and 16 bases lay in between. The CDR3 sequence is 15 residues long. Germline V gives CDR1 SGHTA, CDR2 FQGTGA. CDR3 region: CASSFQGWGDNEQFF. CDR3 in DNA: TGTGCCAGCAGCTTTCAAGGCTGGGGGGATAATGAGCAGTTCTTC. The whole variable domain, remainder taken from reference TRBV7-3 and TRBJ2-1, is GAGVSQTPSNKVTEKGKYVELRCDPISGHTALYWYRQSLGQGPEFLIYFQGTGAADDSGLPNDRFFAVRPEGSVSTLKIQRTERGDSAVYLCASSFQGWGDNEQFFGPGTRLTVL.